One and the same sample provided the 24 T cell receptor beta chains below, sequenced in a study of T cells in Graves' hyperthyroidism and ophthalmopathy. The TCR beta CDR3 regions underwent amplification using RNA transcripts as the source. Carried out on the TCR CDR3, a first-round RT-PCR used the HTBI primer set. MiXCR was run by TCRdb on the multiplex PCR reads, yielding one entry per CDR3 protein. The sample has roughly 700,000 distinct CDR3 sequences; around 16% are singletons. Sequencing was done on a sample of blood. These TCRs come from a man aged 45-65 years with Graves' hyperthyroidism.

In its sample, this clonotype was seen many times. This chain connects TRBV28 to TRBJ1-1; a weak D match, TRBD1 (6 bases). The CDR3 loop spans 12 amino acids. V lost 5 bases and J 7 bases, leaving 11 bases between the germline ends. Looked up from germline, CDR1 is MDHEN and CDR2 is SYDVKM. Written as DNA, the CDR3 is TGTGCCAGCAGTCGCCAGGACAGTGAAGCTTTCTTT. Its protein is CASSRQDSEAFF.

There are a few counts of this clonotype. The germline gene is not matched at one end of the junction; a read error may be the cause. The V call is TRBV3-1, the J call TRBJ2-7, with unresolved D. The CDR3 contains 12 residues. Germline loops: CDR1 LGHDT, CDR2 YNNKEL (reference sequence). In nucleotides, the CDR3 is TGTGTCAGCAGCCAACAAACGTACGAGCAGTACTTC. Amino acids: CVSSQQTYEQYF.

This clonotype was detected ten times or more. CDR3 nucleotides: TGTGCCAGCAGTTTGATGGGACAGGGGGTAAGAGAGACCCAGTACTTC. This encodes CASSLMGQGVRETQYF. The V gene is TRBV28, the J gene TRBJ2-5; 11 positions agree with TRBD1. From germline, CDR1 is MDHEN and CDR2 SYDVKM. J was trimmed by 4 bases and V by 3 bases; bases with no gene match: 7. The CDR3 consists of 16 residues.

This sequence joins TRBV18 and TRBJ1-3; no clear D gene. Per the germline V gene, CDR1 is KGHSH and CDR2 is LQKENI. V was trimmed by 0 bases and J by 3 bases, leaving 9 bases between them. The CDR3 contains 15 residues. CDR3 protein: CASSPPEGCGNTIYF. The CDR3 DNA follows: TGTGCCAGCTCACCACCAGAAGGGTGTGGAAACACCATATATTTT. Full variable domain (remainder filled in from reference TRBV18 and TRBJ1-3): NAGVMQNPRHLVRRRGQEARLRCSPMKGHSHVYWYRQLPEEGLKFMVYLQKENIIDESGMPKERFSAEFPKEGPSILRIQQVVRGDSAAYFCASSPPEGCGNTIYFGEGSWLTVV.

This clonotype showed up just a few times. It may be a read error: a sequence one base away is much more abundant. J is TRBJ1-2 and V is TRBV12-3 or TRBV12-4; no clear D gene. The CDR3 is 14 amino acids. Trimming took 4 bases from V and 4 from J, leaving 13 bases between them. The DNA for the CDR3 is TGTGCCAGCAGTTACAACTCCAAGGGCTATGGCTACACCTTC. Translation: CASSYNSKGYGYTF.

The rearrangement links TRBV30 to TRBJ2-1; D remains unclear. The CDR3 is 12 amino acids. Looked up from germline, CDR1 is GTSNPN and CDR2 is SVGIG (reference sequence). As DNA, the CDR3 is TGTGCGCGGAGTACCGCCTACAATGAGCAGTTCTTC. Encoded protein: CARSTAYNEQFF. Full variable domain (remainder filled in from reference TRBV30 and TRBJ2-1): SQTIHQWPATLVQPVGSPLSLECTVEGTSNPNLYWYRQAAGRGLQLLFYSVGIGQISSEVPQNLSASRPQDRQFILSSKKLLLSDSGFYLCARSTAYNEQFFGPGTRLTVL.

This chain joins TRBV5-1 and TRBJ1-2; D gene ambiguous. Trimming took off 0 bases at V and 3 bases at J, with 9 bases between the two ends. The CDR3 length is 14 residues. Germline loops: CDR1 SGHRS, CDR2 YFSETQ. The CDR3 nucleotides read TGCGCCAGCAGCTTGGGCCCTGGGGACTATGGCTACACCTTC. Translation gives CASSLGPGDYGYTF.

This clonotype was picked up a small number of times. J is TRBJ1-4 and V is TRBV4-1; weak D call: TRBD1 (6 bases). The CDR3 is 13 residues long. V dropped 2 bases and J dropped 7 bases, with 8 bases sitting between them. Germline loops: CDR1 MGHRA, CDR2 YSYEKL. CDR3 protein: CASSQTRGEKLFF. DNA of the CDR3: TGCGCCAGCAGCCAAACCAGGGGTGAAAAACTGTTTTTT.

In this sample, this clonotype turned up a few times. V and J are TRBV2 and TRBJ2-7; 11 bases are a match to TRBD2. The V segment lost 6 bases and the J segment 3 bases; nucleotides outside the gene matches: 7. Per the germline V gene, CDR1 is SNHLY and CDR2 is FYNNEI. This CDR3 region has 15 residues. The CDR3 sequence: CASSSPGLAVYEQYF. DNA of the CDR3: TGTGCCAGCAGCAGTCCGGGACTAGCGGTCTACGAGCAGTACTTC.

This clonotype was picked up a small number of times. The chain recombines TRBV2 with TRBJ2-6; D call uncertain. Trimming stripped 2 bases from V and 1 base from J, with 3 bases between. The germline V gene has CDR1 SNHLY and CDR2 FYNNEI. CDR3 length: 14 residues. For the CDR3, the DNA is TGTGCCAGCAGTGAACCTTCTGGGGCCAACGTCCTGACTTTC. This encodes CASSEPSGANVLTF. The whole variable domain, filled in from reference TRBV2 and TRBJ2-6, reads EPEVTQTPSHQVTQMGQEVILRCVPISNHLYFYWYRQILGQKVEFLVSFYNNEISEKSEIFDDQFSVERPDGSNFTLKIRSTKLEDSAMYFCASSEPSGANVLTFGAGSRLTVL.

This clonotype showed up many times. The conserved phenylalanine or tryptophan normally closing the CDR3 is absent here, so this likely arose from a read error. The genes are TRBV5-1 and TRBJ1-2; TRBD1 matches at 7 bases. The CDR3 totals 15 residues. The germline V gene encodes CDR1 SGHRS and CDR2 YFSETQ. V shed 2 bases, J shed 0 bases, and the junction held 4 bases outside the gene matches. The CDR3 coding sequence is TGCGCCAGCAGCTTTTTCGGGACAGCTAACTATGGCTACACCCTC. Translated: CASSFFGTANYGYTL.

This clonotype came up many times. This chain links TRBV2 with TRBJ2-7, with D unclear. The CDR3 totals 14 residues. Trimming cost V 3 bases and J 0 bases, with 9 bases left between them. Germline assignment: CDR1 SNHLY and CDR2 FYNNEI. CDR3 amino acids: CASSDTPSSYEQYF. In DNA form, the CDR3 reads TGTGCCAGCAGTGACACTCCCAGCTCCTACGAGCAGTACTTC.

Notes on this clonotype: A read error is possible here, since a much larger clone lies one base away. The V call is TRBV7-2, the J call TRBJ2-2; weak D call: TRBD2 (6 bases). The CDR3 contains 15 residues. Germline CDR1 SGHTA, CDR2 FQGNSA. CDR3 amino acids: CASGLGGFGTGELFF. The DNA for the CDR3 is TGTGCCAGCGGCTTAGGAGGGTTCGGCACCGGGGAGCTGTTTTTT.

This clonotype was counted a single time. In nucleotides, the CDR3 is TGTGCCAGTAGTATAAGCCGGTACTACGAGCAGTACTTC. It encodes CASSISRYYEQYF. This rearrangement joins TRBV19 to TRBJ2-7; D not resolved. Germline CDR1 LNHDA, CDR2 SQIVND (reference sequence). The CDR3 runs to 13 residues. Trimming removed 2 bases at V and 3 bases at J, with 8 bases between.

This clonotype was recorded many times. The chain carries TRBV2 and TRBJ2-1; D remains unclear. The CDR3 extends over 12 amino acids. CDR1 is SNHLY, CDR2 FYNNEI, per germline. Trimming shortened V by 9 bases and J by 6 bases, and 12 bases separated the two germline ends. The CDR3 reads CARKGRPNEQFF. The CDR3 DNA is TGTGCCAGGAAGGGAAGGCCCAATGAGCAGTTCTTC. Full variable domain (outside the CDR3, taken from reference TRBV2 and TRBJ2-1): EPEVTQTPSHQVTQMGQEVILRCVPISNHLYFYWYRQILGQKVEFLVSFYNNEISEKSEIFDDQFSVERPDGSNFTLKIRSTKLEDSAMYFCARKGRPNEQFFGPGTRLTVL.

The gene calls are TRBV30 and TRBJ1-6, with D uncertain. Germline lookup yields CDR1 GTSNPN and CDR2 SVGIG (reference sequence). Trimming removed 2 bases from V and 7 bases from J, with 15 bases in between. This CDR3 is built from 15 residues. CDR3 DNA sequence: TGTGCCTGGAGTATCCTCCTAGGGCTGAATTCACCCCTCCACTTT. Residues: CAWSILLGLNSPLHF.

This clonotype turned up a few times. This chain connects TRBV27 to TRBJ2-7; D gene unclear. The CDR3 loop spans 9 amino acids. CDR1 is MNHEY, CDR2 SMNVEV, per germline (reference sequence). V dropped 11 bases and J dropped 5 bases, with 7 bases sitting between them. In DNA, the CDR3 is TGTGCCCCCCTGGACGAGCAGTACTTC. Protein product: CAPLDEQYF.

The table lists this clonotype with many counts. The J gene is TRBJ2-7, the V gene TRBV7-9, with D tentatively TRBD1 (6 bases). V shed 7 bases and J shed 4 bases, with 20 bases lying between them. This CDR3 contains 15 residues. CDR1 SEHNR and CDR2 FQNEAQ come from the germline V gene (reference sequence). CDR3 DNA: TGTGCCAGCATGGGTAGTGACAGGCTTCTGTACGAGCAGTACTTC. It translates to CASMGSDRLLYEQYF.

This clonotype has just a few counts. The chain uses TRBV10-3 and TRBJ1-3; D gene ambiguous. Per the germline V gene, CDR1 is ENHRY and CDR2 is SYGVKD. Trimming shortened V by 4 bases and J by 0 bases, and 7 bases separated the two germline ends. The length of the CDR3 is 14 residues. The CDR3, as DNA: TGTGCCATCAGTGTTGGGAGCTCTGGAAACACCATATATTTT. This sequence encodes CAISVGSSGNTIYF.

This chain joins TRBV27 and TRBJ2-7; D is perhaps TRBD2 (6 bases). The CDR3 consists of 14 residues. CDR1 and CDR2 from the germline V gene are MNHEY and SMNVEV (reference sequence). With 3 bases removed from V and 0 bases from J, the gap between germline ends came to 9 bases. CDR3 amino acids: CASSFAGPSYEQYF. CDR3 in DNA: TGTGCCAGCAGTTTCGCGGGGCCCTCCTACGAGCAGTACTTC.

The chain has TRBV19 and TRBJ1-5, with 7 bases fitting TRBD1. Trimming took 3 bases from V and 0 from J; bases not matched to a gene: 2. The CDR3 is 15 amino acids. Germline loops: CDR1 LNHDA, CDR2 SQIVND (reference sequence). The CDR3 DNA reads TGTGCCAGTAGTATTACAGGGGATAGCAATCAGCCCCAGCATTTT. Amino acid sequence: CASSITGDSNQPQHF. The full variable domain, with the rest looked up from reference TRBV19 and TRBJ1-5, is DGGITQSPKYLFRKEGQNVTLSCEQNLNHDAMYWYRQDPGQGLRLIYYSQIVNDFQKGDIAEGYSVSREKKESFPLTVTSAQKNPTAFYLCASSITGDSNQPQHFGDGTRLSIL.

The chain couples TRBV11-2 to TRBJ2-7; no clear D. The germline CDR1 and CDR2 sequences are SGHAT and FQNNGV. Trimming took 6 bases from V and 0 from J, leaving 12 bases between them. The CDR3 runs 14 residues. CDR3 in DNA: TGTGCCAGCAGACAGACTGCGATCTCCTACGAGCAGTACTTC. Protein sequence: CASRQTAISYEQYF.

This sequence joins TRBV11-1 and TRBJ2-1; TRBD1 is a possible D gene (8 bases). Per the germline V gene, CDR1 is SGHAT and CDR2 is FQDESV (reference sequence). There are 15 residues in the CDR3. Trimming stripped 5 bases from V and 5 bases from J, with 16 bases between. CDR3 region: CASSQDREGHNEQFF. The CDR3 coding sequence is TGTGCCAGCAGCCAGGACAGGGAGGGGCACAATGAGCAGTTCTTC. The full variable domain, completed using reference TRBV11-1 and TRBJ2-1, is EAEVAQSPRYKITEKSQAVAFWCDPISGHATLYWYRQILGQGPELLVQFQDESVVDDSQLPKDRFSAERLKGVDSTLKIQPAELGDSAMYLCASSQDREGHNEQFFGPGTRLTVL.

Comments on this clonotype: One base away lies a much larger clone, so this may be a sequencing read error. The V gene is TRBV28, the J gene TRBJ2-7; a weak D match, TRBD2 (6 bases). CDR1 is MDHEN, CDR2 SYDVKM, per germline. The CDR3 sequence is 14 residues long. Trimming took 7 bases from V and 3 from J, leaving 16 bases between them. DNA for the CDR3: TGTGCCAGCAACCTAGGGGACTCCTTCTACGAGCAGTACTTC. This gives the protein CASNLGDSFYEQYF.